This is a list of T cell receptor beta chains from one sample in a study of cytomegalovirus exposure and HLA in healthy donors. TCRdb's table, derived via immunoSEQ multiplex PCR, lists solely in-frame clones and lacks some. This sample has around 280,000 clones; approximately 90% occur once, and the top ten carry around 2.1%. Source material: PBMCs. These receptor sequences come from a woman aged 18-35 years in good health and CMV-seronegative. CDR3s include the opening cysteine and the closing phenylalanine or tryptophan. D genes are given only for firm matches. Rows may omit the clone size; those that give it use once, few, many or a size class.

clone size	D gene	J gene	V gene	CDR3 DNA	CDR3 protein
.	TRBD1	TRBJ1-4	TRBV10-3	TGTGCCATCCGCCAGGGGGGACCTAATGAAAAACTGTTTTTT	CAIRQGGPNEKLFF
.	.	TRBJ1-5	TRBV28	TGTGCCAGCAATCAAGGTCAGCGGTCTCAGCCCCAGCATTTT	CASNQGQRSQPQHF
.	.	TRBJ1-5	TRBV10-3	TGTGCCATCAGTGAGTTGGGGCAGGATCAGCCCCAGCATTTT	CAISELGQDQPQHF
.	TRBD1	TRBJ2-5	TRBV5-6	TGTGCCAGCCGGCCTGGGACAGGTCTGGAGACCCAGTACTTC	CASRPGTGLETQYF
.	TRBD2	TRBJ2-1	TRBV9	TGTGCCAGCAGCGAGCGGGGGGGCTACTCCTACAATGAGCAGTTCTTC	CASSERGGYSYNEQFF
.	TRBD1	TRBJ1-4	TRBV19	TGTGCCAGTAGTGGGACAGCAACTAATGAAAAACTGTTTTTT	CASSGTATNEKLFF
.	TRBD1	TRBJ1-2	TRBV7-9	TGTTCCAGCAGGCGACAGGGCGAGGGCTACACCTTC	CSSRRQGEGYTF
.	.	TRBJ1-2	TRBV6-5	TGTGCCAGCAGTTACGTCCCCTCAGGCGGCTACACCTTC	CASSYVPSGGYTF
.	.	TRBJ2-1	TRBV19	TGTGCCAGTGGGCAGATCATGATGAGCTCCTACAATGAGCAGTTCTTC	CASGQIMMSSYNEQFF
.	.	TRBJ2-5	TRBV7-2	TGTGCCAGCAGTAATTTCGGAGAGACCCAGTACTTC	CASSNFGETQYF
.	TRBD1	TRBJ1-1	TRBV29-1	TGCAGCGTTGAGGGACAGACAAACACTGAAGCTTTCTTT	CSVEGQTNTEAFF
.	.	TRBJ2-1	TRBV15	TGTGCCACCAGCAGAGTAGGGGGATCGGGCTTCTTC	CATSRVGGSGFF
.	TRBD2	TRBJ2-2	TRBV9	TGTGCCAGCGGGGGGGTAATAACCGGCGGGGAGCTGTTTTTT	CASGGVITGGELFF
.	TRBD1	TRBJ2-1	TRBV13	TGTGCCAGCAGCTCCTCCGTAAACTTAGACAGGGGGTCCTACAATGAGCAGTTCTTC	CASSSSVNLDRGSYNEQFF
once	TRBD1	TRBJ1-6	TRBV9	TGTGCCAGCAGCGTAGCGGACAGGGCCGGGAATTCACCCCTCCACTTT	CASSVADRAGNSPLHF
few	.	TRBJ2-7	TRBV4-1	TGCGCCAGCAGCCGTCTCAGGGGGGTACTCTACGAGCAGTACTTC	CASSRLRGVLYEQYF
.	.	TRBJ2-5	TRBV7-9	TGTGCCAGCAGCTTAGAGGCAGGTTGGAAAGAGACCCAGTACTTC	CASSLEAGWKETQYF
.	.	TRBJ2-5	TRBV7-2	TGTGCCAGCAGCCCTTCCAGGGGTTACCAAGAGACCCAGTACTTC	CASSPSRGYQETQYF
.	.	TRBJ2-7	TRBV7-9	TGTGCCAGCATCGGGGTAACCTACGAGCAGTACTTC	CASIGVTYEQYF
.	TRBD1	TRBJ2-2	TRBV5-1	TGCGCCAGTACACCACGGGACAGGGACACCGGGGAGCTGTTTTTT	CASTPRDRDTGELFF
.	TRBD2	TRBJ2-5	TRBV19	TGTGCCACCGCTAGCGGGGGGGCTGGGGAGACCCAGTACTTC	CATASGGAGETQYF
.	TRBD1	TRBJ2-3	TRBV5-1	TGCGCCAGCAGCTTGGGGGCAGGGGGCCGAGATACGCAGTATTTT	CASSLGAGGRDTQYF
.	.	TRBJ1-2	TRBV5-1	TGCGCCAGCAGCTCAGGAGGGGCCTATGGCTACACCTTC	CASSSGGAYGYTF
few	TRBD1	TRBJ1-6	TRBV25-1	TGTGCCAGCAGTCCCCCCGACGGGATTACAGGGGCGAGGTCACCCCTCCACTTT	CASSPPDGITGARSPLHF
.	.	TRBJ1-6	TRBV4-1	TGCGCCAGCAGCCAAGTCTACGCCGGGGGGCGGTTTTCACCCCTCCACTTT	CASSQVYAGGRFSPLHF
.	TRBD1	TRBJ1-1	TRBV6-5	TGTGCCAGCAGTTACACAGGGGGCGCAAGACGTCCTGAAGCTTTCTTT	CASSYTGGARRPEAFF
once	TRBD2	TRBJ2-1	TRBV9	TGTGCCAGCACCGGGACTAGCAAGGGCAATGAGCAGTTCTTC	CASTGTSKGNEQFF
.	TRBD1	TRBJ2-5	TRBV2	TGTGCCAGCAGTGAAGGGGACAGGGAAGAGACCCAGTACTTC	CASSEGDREETQYF
once	.	TRBJ1-1	TRBV27	TGTGCCAGTCAGGACTTGAACACTGAAGCTTTCTTT	CASQDLNTEAFF